The 10 T cell receptor beta chains reported below all come from one sample, sequenced in a study of CD8 T cells in ankylosing spondylitis. TCRdb itself ran the 5' RACE reads through MiXCR, one entry per CDR3 protein. The repertoire holds some 270,000 distinct CDR3 sequences, with about 18% as singletons. The sequenced sample consisted of blood, either unsorted or a sorted T cell fraction (not recorded which). Every receptor here comes from a male donor with ankylosing spondylitis or in good health (not recorded which).

J is TRBJ2-7 and V is TRBV12-5, with TRBD2 identical over 13 bases. CDR3 length equals 16 residues. Unmatched junction bases numbered 7, after V lost 6 bases and J lost 2 bases. Germline V gives CDR1 LGHNT, CDR2 FRNRAP. As DNA, the CDR3 is TGTGCTAGTGGGCCGGGACTAGCGGGGCCTACCTACGAGCAGTACTTC. Translation: CASGPGLAGPTYEQYF.

Details on this clonotype: A junction end diverges from the germline sequence, so it may reflect a read error. This rearrangement joins TRBV20-1 to TRBJ2-7; tentative D call: TRBD1 (6 bases). Germline CDR1 and CDR2: DFQATT and SNEGSKA (reference sequence). The CDR3 sequence is 10 residues long. The CDR3 loop is CSADDRRLNF. The CDR3 bases are TGCAGTGCTGATGACAGGCGACTGAACTTC.

This clonotype was observed a few times. The J gene is TRBJ2-1, the V gene TRBV4-2; TRBD2 aligns across 10 bases. CDR3 length: 15 amino acids. Germline V gene lookup returns CDR1 LGHNA and CDR2 YNFKEQ. With 4 bases clipped from V and 8 bases from J, the junction kept 8 bases outside the gene matches. CDR3 protein: CASSPPSGRDDEQFF. In nucleotides, the CDR3 is TGTGCCAGCAGCCCCCCCAGCGGGAGGGACGATGAGCAGTTCTTC.

J is TRBJ2-7 and V is TRBV19, with 7 nucleotides matching TRBD2. Germline V CDR1 and CDR2: LNHDA, SQIVND (reference sequence). J gave up 5 bases and V 6 bases, and 10 bases lay outside the gene matches. The CDR3 consists of 14 residues. CDR3 in DNA: TGTGCCAGTAGCCTTCGACTAGCATTACACGAGCAGTACTTC. This sequence encodes CASSLRLALHEQYF. The entire variable domain, with the rest obtained from reference TRBV19 and TRBJ2-7, is as follows: DGGITQSPKYLFRKEGQNVTLSCEQNLNHDAMYWYRQDPGQGLRLIYYSQIVNDFQKGDIAEGYSVSREKKESFPLTVTSAQKNPTAFYLCASSLRLALHEQYFGPGTRLTVT.

This clonotype was found many times. The chain couples TRBV7-6 to TRBJ2-1, with 8 bases identical to TRBD2. V shed 1 base, J shed 1 base, and the junction held 3 bases outside the gene matches. This CDR3 comprises 16 residues. Germline CDR1 reads SGHVS; CDR2 reads FNYEAQ. CDR3 amino acids: CASSLEASGSYNEQFF. The CDR3 region has the DNA TGTGCCAGCAGCTTAGAGGCTAGCGGGTCCTACAATGAGCAGTTCTTC.

The V and J genes are TRBV3-1 and TRBJ2-1, with D uncertain. With 0 bases removed from V and 0 bases from J, the gap between germline ends came to 12 bases. Germline values: CDR1 LGHDT, CDR2 YNNKEL (reference sequence). The CDR3 sequence is 17 residues long. Here the CDR3 reads CASSQDGSSSSYNEQFF. The DNA for the CDR3 is TGTGCCAGCAGCCAAGACGGCTCATCGAGCTCCTACAATGAGCAGTTCTTC.

This clonotype was picked up a small number of times. This chain connects TRBV9 to TRBJ2-1; 7 positions agree with TRBD2. CDR1 is SGDLS and CDR2 is YYNGEE in the germline V gene. This CDR3 spans 15 amino acids. V lost 6 bases and J lost 0; bases outside the gene matches: 6. CDR3 residues: CASTPGGSSYNEQFF. CDR3 DNA sequence: TGTGCCAGCACCCCGGGAGGCAGCTCCTACAATGAGCAGTTCTTC.

This clonotype was seen many times. The chain combines TRBV24-1 with TRBJ2-3; D gene unclear. This CDR3 region has 15 residues. Germline CDR1 is KGHDR and CDR2 is SFDVKD. The V end was cut by 2 bases, the J end by 11 bases, with 19 bases between. The CDR3 DNA reads as TGTGCCACCAGTGATTCGCTACGGGCCCAGTTGAGGCAGTATTTT. Its protein is CATSDSLRAQLRQYF.

This clonotype has only a few counts. The gene calls are TRBV9 and TRBJ2-2, with D unresolved. Trimming cost V 0 bases and J 5 bases, with 2 bases left between them. The CDR3 has 12 residues. Germline CDR1 is SGDLS and CDR2 is YYNGEE. The CDR3 nucleotides are TGTGCCAGCAGCGTAGATACCGGGGAGCTGTTTTTT. It specifies CASSVDTGELFF.

This rearrangement joins TRBV11-2 to TRBJ2-7, with 7 bases matching TRBD2. The V and J ends lost 5 bases and 2 bases, in that order; junction bases with no gene match: 6. CDR1 and CDR2 (germline): SGHAT, FQNNGV. The CDR3 runs to 14 residues. CDR3 sequence (DNA): TGTGCCAGCAGCGAGAGCGGGACGGCCTACGAGCAGTACTTC. This gives the protein CASSESGTAYEQYF. The variable domain in full, with the rest retrieved from reference TRBV11-2 and TRBJ2-7, is EAGVAQSPRYKIIEKRQSVAFWCNPISGHATLYWYQQILGQGPKLLIQFQNNGVVDDSQLPKDRFSAERLKGVDSTLKIQPAKLEDSAVYLCASSESGTAYEQYFGPGTRLTVT.